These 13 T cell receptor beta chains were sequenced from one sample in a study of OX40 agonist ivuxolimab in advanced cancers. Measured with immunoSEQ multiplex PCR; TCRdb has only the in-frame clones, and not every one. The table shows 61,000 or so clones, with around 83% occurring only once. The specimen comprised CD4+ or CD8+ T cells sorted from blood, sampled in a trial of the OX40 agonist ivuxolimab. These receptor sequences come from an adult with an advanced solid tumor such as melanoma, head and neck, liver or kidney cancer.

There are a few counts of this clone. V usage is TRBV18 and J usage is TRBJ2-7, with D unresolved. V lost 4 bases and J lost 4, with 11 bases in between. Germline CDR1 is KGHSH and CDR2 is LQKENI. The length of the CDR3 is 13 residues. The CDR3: CASSRREGYEQYF. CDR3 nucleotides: TGTGCCAGCTCACGCCGAGAAGGTTACGAGCAGTACTTC.

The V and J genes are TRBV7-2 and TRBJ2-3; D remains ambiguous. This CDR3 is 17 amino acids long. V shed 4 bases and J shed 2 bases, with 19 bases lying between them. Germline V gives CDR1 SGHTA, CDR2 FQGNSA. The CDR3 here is CASSSRTQTRYTDTQYF. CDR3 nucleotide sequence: TGTGCCAGCAGCTCTCGAACCCAGACGAGGTACACAGATACGCAGTATTTT.

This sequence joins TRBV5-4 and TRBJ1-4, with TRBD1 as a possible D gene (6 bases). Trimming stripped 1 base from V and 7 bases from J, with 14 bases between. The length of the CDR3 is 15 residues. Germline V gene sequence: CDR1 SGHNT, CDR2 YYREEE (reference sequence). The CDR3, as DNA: TGTGCCAGCAGCTTGCGGACAGATGCTGCTGAAAAACTGTTTTTT. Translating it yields CASSLRTDAAEKLFF.

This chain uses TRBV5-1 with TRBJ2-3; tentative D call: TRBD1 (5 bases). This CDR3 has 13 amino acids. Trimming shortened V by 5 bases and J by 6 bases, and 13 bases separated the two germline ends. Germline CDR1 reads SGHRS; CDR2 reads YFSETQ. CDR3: CASREQAGDTQYF. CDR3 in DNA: TGCGCCAGCAGGGAACAGGCTGGGGATACGCAGTATTTT.

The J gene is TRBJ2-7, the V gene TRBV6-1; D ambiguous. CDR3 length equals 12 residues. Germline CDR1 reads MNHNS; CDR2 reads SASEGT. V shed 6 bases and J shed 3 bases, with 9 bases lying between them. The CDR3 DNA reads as TGTGCCAGCAGCATTGGTTTCTACGAGCAGTACTTC. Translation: CASSIGFYEQYF.

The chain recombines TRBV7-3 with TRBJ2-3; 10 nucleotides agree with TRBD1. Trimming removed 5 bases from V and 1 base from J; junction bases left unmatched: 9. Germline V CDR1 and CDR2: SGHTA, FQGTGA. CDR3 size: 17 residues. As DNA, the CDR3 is TGTGCCAGCAGCGCCTTGACCGGGACAGGGGGCACAGATACGCAGTATTTT. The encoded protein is CASSALTGTGGTDTQYF.

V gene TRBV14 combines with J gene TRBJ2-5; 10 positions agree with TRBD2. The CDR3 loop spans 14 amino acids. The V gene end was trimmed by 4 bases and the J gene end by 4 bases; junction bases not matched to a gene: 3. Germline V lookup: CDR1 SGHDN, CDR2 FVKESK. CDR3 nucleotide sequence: TGTGCCAGCAGCCCTAGCGGGGGCGGAGAGACCCAGTACTTC. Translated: CASSPSGGGETQYF.

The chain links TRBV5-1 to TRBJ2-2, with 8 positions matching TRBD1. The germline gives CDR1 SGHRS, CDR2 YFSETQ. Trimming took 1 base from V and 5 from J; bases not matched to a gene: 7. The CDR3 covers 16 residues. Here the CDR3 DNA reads TGCGCCAGCAGCTTGAGTGGTCAGGGGGCAACCGGGGAGCTGTTTTTT. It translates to CASSLSGQGATGELFF.

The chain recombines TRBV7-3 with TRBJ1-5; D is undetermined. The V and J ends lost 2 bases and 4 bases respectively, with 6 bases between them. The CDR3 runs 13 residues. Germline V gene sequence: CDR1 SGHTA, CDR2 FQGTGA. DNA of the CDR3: TGTGCCAGCAGCTTAGGATTTAATCAGCCCCAGCATTTT. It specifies CASSLGFNQPQHF.

The CDR3 DNA is TGCGCCAGCAGCTTGGGCCCAGGGGACGAGCAGTACTTC. Its translation: CASSLGPGDEQYF. The chain carries TRBV5-1 and TRBJ2-7, with D maybe TRBD1 (6 bases). From germline, CDR1 is SGHRS and CDR2 YFSETQ. The V and J ends lost 0 bases and 5 bases respectively, with 9 bases between them. The CDR3 is 13 amino acids.

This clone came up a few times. The CDR3 sequence is CASSLSGQSYNEQFF. In DNA, the CDR3 is TGTGCCAGCAGCTTGTCGGGACAGAGTTACAATGAGCAGTTCTTC. The chain uses TRBV5-4 and TRBJ2-1; 7 nucleotides line up with TRBD1. The V and J ends lost 1 base and 4 bases, in that order; junction bases with no gene match: 5. Germline assignment: CDR1 SGHNT and CDR2 YYREEE (reference sequence). This CDR3 contains 15 residues.

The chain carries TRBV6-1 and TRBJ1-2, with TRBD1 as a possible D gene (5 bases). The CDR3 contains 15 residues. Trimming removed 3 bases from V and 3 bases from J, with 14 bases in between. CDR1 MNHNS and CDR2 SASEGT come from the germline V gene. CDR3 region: CASSDLTRGHYGYTF. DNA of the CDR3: TGTGCCAGCAGTGATCTGACAAGGGGACACTATGGCTACACCTTC.

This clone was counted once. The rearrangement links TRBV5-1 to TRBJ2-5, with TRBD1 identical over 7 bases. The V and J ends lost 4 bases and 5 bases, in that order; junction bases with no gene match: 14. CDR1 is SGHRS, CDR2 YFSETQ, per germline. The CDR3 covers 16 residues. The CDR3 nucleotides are TGCGCCAGCAGCCTAAGTAGGCAGGGGGACGCGGAGACCCAGTACTTC. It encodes CASSLSRQGDAETQYF.